This passage covers 5 T cell receptor beta chains from one sample sequenced in a study of blood T cell repertoires in COVID-19. Measured with immunoSEQ multiplex PCR; TCRdb has only the in-frame clones, and not every one. The table lists 50,000 to 65,000 clones, roughly 86% of them singletons. The sequenced sample was peripheral blood. These receptors were collected from a man aged 70 or older with acute or convalescent COVID-19.

V gene TRBV10-3 combines with J gene TRBJ2-1, with a possible D match to TRBD1 (6 bases). The CDR3 is 15 amino acids. The germline CDR1 and CDR2 sequences are ENHRY and SYGVKD. V was trimmed by 2 bases and J by 7 bases, leaving 15 bases between them. The CDR3 sequence is CAISEQGLYGNEQFF. The CDR3 DNA sequence: TGTGCCATCAGTGAGCAGGGGCTTTACGGAAATGAGCAGTTCTTC.

This chain uses TRBV12-3 or TRBV12-4 with TRBJ2-7; D possibly corresponds to TRBD1 (5 bases). This CDR3 is 12 amino acids long. Trimming took 5 bases from V and 1 from J, leaving 6 bases between them. Here the CDR3 reads CASSAGSYEQYF. Written as DNA, the CDR3 is TGTGCCAGCAGTGCAGGGTCCTACGAGCAGTACTTC.

The chain is built from TRBV7-6 and TRBJ1-3; D remains unclear. Trimming took 5 bases from V and 0 from J, leaving 11 bases between them. There are 15 residues in the CDR3. CDR1 is SGHVS, CDR2 FNYEAQ, per germline. CDR3 nucleotides: TGTGCCAGCAGCAGAGCGGACCTCTCTGGAAACACCATATATTTT. It is translated as CASSRADLSGNTIYF.

The chain has TRBV3-1 (or the pseudogene TRBV3-2) and TRBJ2-1, with TRBD1 matching over 7 bases. In germline, CDR1 is LGHDT, CDR2 YNNKEL (reference sequence). Trimming at V came to 5 bases and at J to 12 bases, leaving 7 bases not matched to a gene. This CDR3 is built from 12 residues. The DNA for the CDR3 is TGTGCCAGCAGCAAACAAGGGGGCGGGCAGTTCTTC. The encoded protein is CASSKQGGGQFF.

This chain uses TRBV19 with TRBJ1-1; weak D call: TRBD1 (6 bases). The CDR3 sequence is 15 residues long. Trimming took 5 bases from V and 1 from J, leaving 14 bases between them. The germline V gene encodes CDR1 LNHDA and CDR2 SQIVND (reference sequence). CDR3 sequence: CASSATGLGNTEAFF. DNA for the CDR3: TGTGCCAGTAGTGCTACAGGGTTAGGGAACACTGAAGCTTTCTTT.